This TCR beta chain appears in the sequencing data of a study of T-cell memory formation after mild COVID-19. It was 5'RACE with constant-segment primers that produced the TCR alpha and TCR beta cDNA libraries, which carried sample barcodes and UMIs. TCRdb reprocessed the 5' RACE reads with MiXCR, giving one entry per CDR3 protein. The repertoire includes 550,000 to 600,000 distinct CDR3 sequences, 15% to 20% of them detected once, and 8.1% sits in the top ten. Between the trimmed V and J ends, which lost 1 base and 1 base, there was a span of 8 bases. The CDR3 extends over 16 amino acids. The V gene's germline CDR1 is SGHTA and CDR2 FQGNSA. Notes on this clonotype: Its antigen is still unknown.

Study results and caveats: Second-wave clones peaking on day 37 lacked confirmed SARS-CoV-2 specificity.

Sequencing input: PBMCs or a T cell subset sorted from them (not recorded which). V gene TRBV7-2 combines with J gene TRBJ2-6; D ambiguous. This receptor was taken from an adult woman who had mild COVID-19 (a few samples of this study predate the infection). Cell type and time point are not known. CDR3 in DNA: TGTGCCAGCAGCTTAGGTCTGGGATCTGGGGCCAACGTCCTGACTTTC. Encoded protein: CASSLGLGSGANVLTF.